These T cell receptor beta chains were read from a single sample in a study of blood T cell repertoires in COVID-19. Sequenced by immunoSEQ multiplex PCR; TCRdb stores in-frame clones only, minus some. Of 140,000 or so clones listed, over 75% were seen once; the top ten hold around 3.3%. Sequenced input: peripheral blood. All receptors derive from a woman between 55 and 75 years old with active COVID-19. The CDR3 runs from the conserved cysteine through the conserved F or W. D genes are given only for firm matches. The size entry is marked missing in some rows and otherwise reads once, few, many or a size class.

v_call,clone_size,d_call,j_call,cdr3_aa,cdr3_nt
TRBV29-1,-,-,TRBJ2-1,CSVGPESYNEQFF,TGCAGCGTTGGGCCGGAGTCCTACAATGAGCAGTTCTTC
TRBV18,-,TRBD1,TRBJ2-4,CASSRTTGGAGIQYF,TGTGCCAGCTCACGAACGACAGGGGGCGCAGGCATTCAGTACTTC
TRBV18,once,TRBD1,TRBJ1-2,CASSSTGDSLYGYTF,TGTGCCAGCTCATCAACCGGGGACAGCCTTTATGGCTACACCTTC
TRBV30,-,TRBD1,TRBJ1-1,CAWSASPGQGTEAFF,TGTGCCTGGAGTGCATCCCCGGGACAGGGGACTGAAGCTTTCTTT
TRBV9,-,TRBD1,TRBJ1-1,CASSVGEGARYTEAFF,TGTGCCAGCAGCGTAGGCGAGGGGGCAAGGTACACTGAAGCTTTCTTT
TRBV2,-,TRBD2,TRBJ2-5,CASSVLAGGGTQYF,TGTGCCAGCAGTGTACTAGCGGGAGGGGGGACCCAGTACTTC
TRBV3-1/TRBV3-2,-,-,TRBJ1-6,CASSQGTELSSLHF,TGTGCCAGCAGCCAAGGGACAGAGCTTTCATCCCTCCACTTT
TRBV27,-,TRBD2,TRBJ2-1,CASSFHLSGRDYNEQFF,TGTGCCAGCAGTTTTCATCTTAGCGGGAGGGACTACAATGAGCAGTTCTTC
TRBV19,-,-,TRBJ2-6,CASSTTGFSGANVLTF,TGTGCCAGTAGTACAACAGGCTTCTCTGGGGCCAACGTCCTGACTTTC
TRBV29-1,-,-,TRBJ2-2,CSGTLGGITGELFF,TGCAGCGGAACATTAGGGGGAATCACCGGGGAGCTGTTTTTT
TRBV9,-,-,TRBJ2-1,CASSVAPTGSANEQFF,TGTGCCAGCAGCGTAGCCCCCACGGGGTCAGCCAATGAGCAGTTCTTC
TRBV7-9,-,-,TRBJ1-4,CASSWGRDTTGGEKLFF,TGTGCCAGCAGTTGGGGCCGGGACACAACGGGGGGTGAAAAACTGTTTTTT
TRBV27,-,TRBD1,TRBJ2-7,CASNPRGGRNEQYF,TGTGCCAGCAATCCCCGAGGGGGCAGGAACGAGCAGTACTTC
TRBV28,-,-,TRBJ2-7,CASSPGSDTLEQYF,TGTGCCAGCAGTCCCGGGAGTGACACCTTGGAGCAGTACTTC
TRBV12-3/TRBV12-4,-,-,TRBJ2-1,CASSLESNNEQFF,TGTGCCAGCAGTTTGGAGAGTAACAATGAGCAGTTCTTC
TRBV6-5,-,TRBD1,TRBJ1-5,CASSQDRGRNQPQHF,TGTGCCAGCAGCCAAGACAGGGGGCGGAATCAGCCCCAGCATTTT
TRBV6-2/TRBV6-3,-,-,TRBJ1-6,CASSPLGGTSSPLHF,TGTGCCAGCAGCCCACTTGGGGGGACCAGTTCACCCCTCCACTTT
TRBV2,once,TRBD1,TRBJ2-7,CASSELRTGAYEQYF,TGTGCCAGCAGTGAATTGCGGACAGGGGCCTACGAGCAGTACTTC
TRBV28,-,TRBD1,TRBJ2-1,CASSPTLLRDRVYNEQFF,TGTGCCAGCAGTCCAACCCTCCTCCGGGACAGGGTCTACAATGAGCAGTTCTTC
TRBV6-2/TRBV6-3,-,TRBD1,TRBJ2-1,CASSDRDRPYNEQFF,TGTGCCAGCAGTGACCGGGACAGACCCTACAATGAGCAGTTCTTC
TRBV4-3,-,TRBD2,TRBJ2-1,CASSRLGASGRATIIGEQFF,TGCGCCAGCAGCCGCTTGGGGGCTAGCGGGAGGGCCACAATTATCGGGGAGCAGTTCTTC
TRBV2,-,-,TRBJ1-6,CASRLFNSPLHF,TGTGCCAGCAGACTCTTTAATTCACCCCTCCACTTT
TRBV3-1/TRBV3-2,-,TRBD2,TRBJ2-5,CASSQTSGHQETQYF,TGTGCCAGCAGCCAGACTAGCGGGCACCAAGAGACCCAGTACTTC
TRBV9,-,TRBD2,TRBJ2-1,CASSVAGAGGLYNEQFF,TGTGCCAGCAGCGTAGCTGGGGCGGGAGGGCTATACAATGAGCAGTTCTTC
TRBV7-9,-,TRBD2,TRBJ2-3,CASSSKGPRGADTQYF,TGTGCCAGCAGCTCCAAAGGGCCTCGGGGGGCAGATACGCAGTATTTT
TRBV9,-,TRBD1,TRBJ2-7,CASPPEGAGGYEQYF,TGTGCCAGCCCTCCCGAAGGGGCAGGGGGCTACGAGCAGTACTTC
TRBV19,-,-,TRBJ1-5,CASSNSPYSNQPQHF,TGTGCCAGCTCCAACAGCCCCTATAGCAATCAGCCCCAGCATTTT
TRBV5-5,-,TRBD1,TRBJ1-6,CASSPGPTGRNSPLHF,TGTGCCAGCAGCCCGGGCCCGACAGGGCGTAATTCACCCCTCCACTTT
TRBV6-2/TRBV6-3,-,TRBD1,TRBJ2-1,CASSRTGRSYNEQFF,TGTGCCAGCAGTAGGACAGGGCGCTCCTACAATGAGCAGTTCTTC
TRBV10-2,-,TRBD1,TRBJ2-5,CASTYDRVWGTQYF,TGCGCCAGCACTTACGACAGGGTATGGGGGACCCAGTACTTC
TRBV6-2/TRBV6-3,-,-,TRBJ1-5,CASSYNRAAQHF,TGTGCCAGCAGTTATAATCGAGCCGCCCAGCATTTT
TRBV28,-,TRBD1,TRBJ2-1,CASSPPGQILYNEQFF,TGTGCCAGCAGCCCCCCGGGACAGATCCTTTACAATGAGCAGTTCTTC
TRBV7-2,-,TRBD1,TRBJ1-2,CASSYLRTGSNYGYTF,TGTGCCAGCAGCTATTTGAGGACAGGGAGTAACTATGGCTACACCTTC
TRBV28,-,TRBD1,TRBJ2-5,CASRPGGGQETQYF,TGTGCCAGCAGGCCAGGGGGCGGTCAAGAGACCCAGTACTTC
TRBV4-1,once,-,TRBJ1-2,CASSQRTGSRDYTF,TGCGCCAGCAGCCAAAGGACTGGGAGCCGGGACTACACCTTC
TRBV7-8,-,TRBD2,TRBJ2-1,CASSASGSSEQFF,TGTGCCAGCAGCGCTAGCGGGAGCAGTGAGCAGTTCTTC
TRBV11-2,-,-,TRBJ2-7,CASSEHHRGGEQYF,TGTGCCAGCAGCGAACATCACAGGGGAGGTGAGCAGTACTTC
TRBV30,-,-,TRBJ2-1,CAWSDSLEQFF,TGTGCCTGGAGTGACTCTCTGGAGCAGTTCTTC
TRBV5-1,-,TRBD2,TRBJ2-3,CASSLVGTRKDTQYF,TGCGCCAGCAGCTTAGTCGGGACTAGAAAAGATACGCAGTATTTT
TRBV29-1,-,-,TRBJ1-1,CSVSWELRTFF,TGCAGCGTATCTTGGGAGCTTCGGACTTTCTTT
TRBV20-1,-,-,TRBJ2-7,CSASLRRGDKYF,TGCAGTGCTAGTTTGAGGAGGGGCGATAAGTACTTC
TRBV11-2,-,TRBD1,TRBJ1-6,CASTLYQGGSPPLHF,TGTGCCAGCACCCTCTACCAGGGGGGTTCGCCACCCCTCCACTTT
TRBV3-1/TRBV3-2,-,-,TRBJ2-2,CASSRGGSRTGELFF,TGTGCCAGCAGCCGGGGGGGCAGTAGAACCGGGGAGCTGTTTTTT
TRBV6-6,-,TRBD2,TRBJ2-7,CASSYFVGRFPYEQYF,TGTGCCAGCAGTTACTTTGTCGGGAGGTTTCCCTACGAGCAGTACTTC
TRBV5-4,-,-,TRBJ2-2,CASSRDFTGELFF,TGTGCCAGCAGCCGGGACTTTACCGGGGAGCTGTTTTTT